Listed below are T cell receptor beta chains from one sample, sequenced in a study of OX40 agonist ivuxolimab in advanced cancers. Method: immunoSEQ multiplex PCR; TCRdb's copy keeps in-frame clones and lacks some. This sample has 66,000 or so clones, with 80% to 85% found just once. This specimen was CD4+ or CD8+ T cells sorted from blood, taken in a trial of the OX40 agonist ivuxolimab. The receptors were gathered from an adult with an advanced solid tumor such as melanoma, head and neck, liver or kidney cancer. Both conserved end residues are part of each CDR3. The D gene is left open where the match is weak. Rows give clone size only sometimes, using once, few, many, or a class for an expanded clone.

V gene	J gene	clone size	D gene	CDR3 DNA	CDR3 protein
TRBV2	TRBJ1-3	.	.	TGTGCCAGCAGTGAAGTTCCAGGGATTGGTGGAAACACCATATATTTT	CASSEVPGIGGNTIYF
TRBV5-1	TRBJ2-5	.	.	TGCGCCAGCAGCTTGGTGAGCCAAGAGACCCAGTACTTC	CASSLVSQETQYF
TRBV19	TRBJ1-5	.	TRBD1	TGTGCCAGTAATCCGGGACAGGGGATACAGCCCCAGCATTTT	CASNPGQGIQPQHF
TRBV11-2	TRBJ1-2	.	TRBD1	TGTGCCAGCAGCCTGGACAGGGACTATGGCTACACCTTC	CASSLDRDYGYTF
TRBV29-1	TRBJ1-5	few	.	TGCAGCGTTGATAGCGGGGCCAATCAGCCCCAGCATTTT	CSVDSGANQPQHF
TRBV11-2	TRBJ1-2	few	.	TGTGCCAGCAGCTTAGTGATGTTCGTGGGCTACACCTTC	CASSLVMFVGYTF
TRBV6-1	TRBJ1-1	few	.	TGTGCCAGCAGTGAATATGGGCAGATTAACACTGAAGCTTTCTTT	CASSEYGQINTEAFF
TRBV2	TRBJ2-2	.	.	TGTGCCAGCAGTCAACAGAACACCGGGGAGCTGTTTTTT	CASSQQNTGELFF
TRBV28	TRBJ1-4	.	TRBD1	TGTGCCAGCAGAACACAGGGGACTAATGAAAAACTGTTTTTT	CASRTQGTNEKLFF
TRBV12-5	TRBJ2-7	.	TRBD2	TGTGCTAGTGGTTTGGCCCAACTAGCGGGCGACTCCTACGAGCAGTACTTC	CASGLAQLAGDSYEQYF
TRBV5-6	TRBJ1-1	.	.	TGTGCCAGCAGCTTTAGCACGAGGGTAGCTGAAGCTTTCTTT	CASSFSTRVAEAFF
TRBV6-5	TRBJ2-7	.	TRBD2	TGTGCCAGCAGTTATGAGCGGGGCCACTCCTACGAGCAGTACTTC	CASSYERGHSYEQYF
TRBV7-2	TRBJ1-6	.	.	TGTGCCAGCAGCCGGGACGGCTATAATTCACCCCTCCACTTT	CASSRDGYNSPLHF
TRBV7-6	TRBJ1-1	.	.	TGTGCCAGCAACTTAAGCCCAGGGGAAAACACTGAAGCTTTCTTT	CASNLSPGENTEAFF
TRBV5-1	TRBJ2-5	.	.	TGCGCCAGCAGCCTGGGACAAAACCAAGAGACCCAGTACTTC	CASSLGQNQETQYF
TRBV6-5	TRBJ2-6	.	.	TGTGCCAGCAGTTACAATCTTCACTCTGGGGCCAACGTCCTGACTTTC	CASSYNLHSGANVLTF
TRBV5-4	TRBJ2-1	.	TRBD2	TGTGCCAGCAGCTTGGGGTCGGGGGGAGTATACAATGAGCAGTTCTTC	CASSLGSGGVYNEQFF
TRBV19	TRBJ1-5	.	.	TGTGCCAGTAGTGTCACAGGGAGCAATCAGCCCCAGCATTTT	CASSVTGSNQPQHF
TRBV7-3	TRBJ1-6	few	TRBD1	TGTGCCAGCAGCTTAGATGGGACAGATAATTCACCCCTCCACTTT	CASSLDGTDNSPLHF
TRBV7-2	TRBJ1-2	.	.	TGTGCCAGCAGACAGGCGACCTCCTACTATGGCTACACCTTC	CASRQATSYYGYTF
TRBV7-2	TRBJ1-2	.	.	TGTGCCAGCAGCTTTAGGAGGCGAGCCCCCAACCTTAACTATGGCTACACCTTC	CASSFRRRAPNLNYGYTF
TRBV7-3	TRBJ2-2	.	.	TGTGCCAGCAGCTTAATTGGCCCGGACGTCGGCGGGGAGCTGTTTTTT	CASSLIGPDVGGELFF
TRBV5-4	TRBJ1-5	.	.	TGTGCCAGCAGCTGGGGGGGGCAACAAAATCAGCCCCAGCATTTT	CASSWGGQQNQPQHF
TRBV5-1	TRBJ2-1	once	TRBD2	TGCGCCAGCAGCGAAAGCGGGGGGGCGAGCTCCTACAATGAGCAGTTCTTC	CASSESGGASSYNEQFF
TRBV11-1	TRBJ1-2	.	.	TGTGCCAGCAGCTTAAGTACGGCAAACTATGGCTACACCTTC	CASSLSTANYGYTF
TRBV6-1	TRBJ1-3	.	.	TGTGCCAGCAGCACGGGTGGGGGACGAAGAAACACCATATATTTT	CASSTGGGRRNTIYF
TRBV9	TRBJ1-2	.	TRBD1	TGTGCCAGCAGCCCACAGGGGGTCAGTAACTATGGCTACACCTTC	CASSPQGVSNYGYTF
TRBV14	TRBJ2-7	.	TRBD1	TGTGCCAGCAGCCTCCAGGACAGGACCTACGAGCAGTACTTC	CASSLQDRTYEQYF
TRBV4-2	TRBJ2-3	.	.	TGTGCCAGCAGCCAAGCTCTTAGCGGCCCTAGCACAGATACGCAGTATTTT	CASSQALSGPSTDTQYF
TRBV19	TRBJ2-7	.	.	TGTGCCAGTAGTATAGCTGAGGGGGATTACGAGCAGTACTTC	CASSIAEGDYEQYF
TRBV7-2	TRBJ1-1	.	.	TGTGCCAGCAGCTTAGGAGGGGATGGTGGAGCTTTCTTT	CASSLGGDGGAFF
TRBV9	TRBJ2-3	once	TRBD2	TGTGCCAGCAGCGTAGCTGCGGGAGGCGCAGATACGCAGTATTTT	CASSVAAGGADTQYF
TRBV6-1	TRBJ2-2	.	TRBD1	TGTGCCAGCAGTGAAGGCCCCCCCGGGACAGGGTACACCGGGGAGCTGTTTTTT	CASSEGPPGTGYTGELFF
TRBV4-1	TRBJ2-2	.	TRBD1	TGCGCCAGCAGCCCGAAAGATACAGGGGACGCGAACACCGGGGAGCTGTTTTTT	CASSPKDTGDANTGELFF
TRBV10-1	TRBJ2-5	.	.	TGCGCCAGCAGTGAAGGGGCGGGCCAAGAGACCCAGTACTTC	CASSEGAGQETQYF
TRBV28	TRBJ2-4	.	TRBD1	TGTGCCAGCACCCCCGGACAGGGGAGCAAAAACATTCAGTACTTC	CASTPGQGSKNIQYF
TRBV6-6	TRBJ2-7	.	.	TGTGCCAGCAGTTTAAACCGGGCCACGGGGGAGCAGTACTTC	CASSLNRATGEQYF
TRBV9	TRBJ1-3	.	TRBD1	TGTGCCAGCAGCGTAGGGGTGACAGGGGTTGGAAACACCATATATTTT	CASSVGVTGVGNTIYF
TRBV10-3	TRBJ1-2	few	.	TGTGCCATCAGTGAGTCAACAACAGCTAACTATGGCTACACCTTC	CAISESTTANYGYTF
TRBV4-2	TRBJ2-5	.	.	TGTGCCAGCAGCCAAGAAGGGTCAGGGGTAGGGGAGACCCAGTACTTC	CASSQEGSGVGETQYF
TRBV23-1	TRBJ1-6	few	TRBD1	TGCGCCAGCAGTCTCTCCATGGGACAGCATAATTCACCCCTCCACTTT	CASSLSMGQHNSPLHF
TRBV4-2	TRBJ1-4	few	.	TGTGCCAGCAGCCAAGATAATCGGGGGGTTGAAAAACTGTTTTTT	CASSQDNRGVEKLFF
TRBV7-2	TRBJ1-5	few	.	TGTGCCAGCAGCTTGGGGGACGGCAATCAGCCCCAGCATTTT	CASSLGDGNQPQHF
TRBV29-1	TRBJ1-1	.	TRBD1	TGCAGCGCTCGGGGACAGGGAGGGTTGAACACTGAAGCTTTCTTT	CSARGQGGLNTEAFF
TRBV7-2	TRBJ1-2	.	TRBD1	TGTGCCAGCAGCTTCCAGACAGGGGCGACGGATGGCTACACCTTC	CASSFQTGATDGYTF
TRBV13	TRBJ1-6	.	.	TGTGCCAGCAGCTCCACAGTGAATTCACCCCTCCACTTT	CASSSTVNSPLHF
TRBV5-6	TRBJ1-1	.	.	TGTGCCAGCAGCAACTGGGGGTTGGTGAACACTGAAGCTTTCTTT	CASSNWGLVNTEAFF
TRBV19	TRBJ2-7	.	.	TGTGCCAGTAGTATAGGAGGAGGGTCAGGGACCTACGAGCAGTACTTC	CASSIGGGSGTYEQYF